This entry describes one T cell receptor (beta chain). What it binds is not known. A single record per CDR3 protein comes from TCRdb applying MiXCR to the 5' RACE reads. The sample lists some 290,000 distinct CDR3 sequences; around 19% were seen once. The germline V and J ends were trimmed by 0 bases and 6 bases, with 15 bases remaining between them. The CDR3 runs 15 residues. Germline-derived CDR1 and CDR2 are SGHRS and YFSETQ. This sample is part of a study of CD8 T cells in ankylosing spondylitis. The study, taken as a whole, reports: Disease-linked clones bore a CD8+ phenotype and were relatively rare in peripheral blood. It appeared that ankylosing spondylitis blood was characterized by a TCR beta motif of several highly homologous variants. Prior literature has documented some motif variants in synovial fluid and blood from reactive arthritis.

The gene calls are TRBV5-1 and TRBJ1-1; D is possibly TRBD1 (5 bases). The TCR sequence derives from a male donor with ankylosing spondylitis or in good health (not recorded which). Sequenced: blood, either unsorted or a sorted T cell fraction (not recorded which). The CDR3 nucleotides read TGCGCCAGCAGCTTGGAACAATCCTGGGGCGCTGAAGCTTTCTTT. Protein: CASSLEQSWGAEAFF.